This passage covers 30 T cell receptor beta chains from one sample sequenced in a study of radiotherapy plus CTLA-4 blockade in lung cancer. Only in-frame clones appear in the TCRdb table, and some are missing; sequencing was by immunoSEQ multiplex PCR. In the table there are some 74,000 clones, around four fifths of which are singletons. Here the sequenced sample was peripheral blood, taken from a patient treated with radiotherapy plus ipilimumab. The receptors derive from a human donor with non-small cell lung cancer who had a complete response to radiotherapy plus ipilimumab.

The genes are TRBV30 and TRBJ2-3; perhaps TRBD2 as D (5 bases). Germline-derived CDR1 and CDR2 are GTSNPN and SVGIG (reference sequence). This CDR3 contains 13 residues. Deletions cut 5 bases from V and 2 bases from J, with 11 bases between. DNA for the CDR3: TGTGCCTGGGGACTCACCTACACAGATACGCAGTATTTT. It translates to CAWGLTYTDTQYF. Looking up the rest from reference TRBV30 and TRBJ2-3 gives the full variable domain: SQTIHQWPATLVQPVGSPLSLECTVEGTSNPNLYWYRQAAGRGLQLLFYSVGIGQISSEVPQNLSASRPQDRQFILSSKKLLLSDSGFYLCAWGLTYTDTQYFGPGTRLTVL.

The chain recombines TRBV11-2 with TRBJ2-1; a possible D gene is TRBD2 (6 bases). V was clipped by 4 bases and J by 4 bases, with 14 bases between them. CDR3 length equals 15 residues. CDR1 and CDR2 from the germline V gene are SGHAT and FQNNGV. The CDR3 reads CASSSLPGGYNEQFF. As DNA, the CDR3 is TGTGCCAGCAGCTCCCTCCCAGGAGGGTACAATGAGCAGTTCTTC.

This chain uses TRBV6-6 with TRBJ2-7; no clear D. Germline CDR1 and CDR2: MNHNY and SVGAGI (reference sequence). V lost 0 bases and J lost 5, with 5 bases in between. The CDR3 is 12 amino acids. The CDR3 sequence: CASSYSPHEQYF. The CDR3 nucleotides read TGTGCCAGCAGTTACTCCCCACACGAGCAGTACTTC.

There are a few counts of this clone. The genes are TRBV7-2 and TRBJ1-1; TRBD1 aligns across 10 bases. The CDR3 sequence is 13 residues long. V lost 4 bases and J lost 11; bases outside the gene matches: 7. CDR1 SGHTA and CDR2 FQGNSA come from the germline V gene. The CDR3 sequence is CASSSRQGAVAFF. The CDR3 DNA sequence: TGTGCCAGCAGCTCGAGACAGGGGGCGGTCGCTTTCTTT. The full variable domain, its missing parts supplied by reference TRBV7-2 and TRBJ1-1, is GAGVSQSPSNKVTEKGKDVELRCDPISGHTALYWYRQSLGQGLEFLIYFQGNSAPDKSGLPSDRFSAERTGGSVSTLTIQRTQQEDSAVYLCASSSRQGAVAFFGQGTRLTVV.

This clone has only a few counts. The chain links TRBV5-1 to TRBJ2-3, with a weak D call TRBD1 (6 bases). The CDR3 runs to 15 residues. Germline assignment: CDR1 SGHRS and CDR2 YFSETQ. Trimming left V 0 bases short and J 3 bases short, with 11 bases between. Here the CDR3 reads CASSLARGFTDTQYF. CDR3 nucleotides: TGCGCCAGCAGCTTGGCCAGGGGCTTTACAGATACGCAGTATTTT.

Turning to this clone: It is likely a read error, because the conserved phenylalanine at the end of the CDR3 is missing. The chain employs TRBV5-1 and TRBJ1-1; 9 positions agree with TRBD1. This CDR3 spans 16 amino acids. Germline lookup yields CDR1 SGHRS and CDR2 YFSETQ. V lost 5 bases to trimming and J lost 1 base; unmatched junction nucleotides: 9. The CDR3 loop is CASSYTGGSWNTEAFL. CDR3 DNA sequence: TGCGCCAGCAGTTATACAGGGGGCAGTTGGAACACTGAAGCTTTCCTT.

CDR3 sequence: CASSPGTSGAEQFF. The DNA for the CDR3 is TGCGCCAGCAGCCCAGGGACTAGCGGGGCTGAGCAGTTCTTC. The V gene is TRBV5-1, the J gene TRBJ2-1; TRBD2 matches at 13 bases. The CDR3 extends over 14 amino acids. V gave up 4 bases and J gave up 9 bases; unmatched junction bases: 4. Germline values: CDR1 SGHRS, CDR2 YFSETQ.

This chain joins TRBV2 and TRBJ2-5; either TRBD1 or TRBD2 may fit D (6 bases each). CDR1 is SNHLY, CDR2 FYNNEI, per germline. Trimming cost V 7 bases and J 5 bases, with 17 bases left between them. CDR3 length equals 14 residues. In nucleotides, the CDR3 is TGTGCCAGCATTCTAGGGGGGCAGGGGGAGACCCAGTACTTC. Translating gives CASILGGQGETQYF.

The rearrangement uses TRBV28 and TRBJ2-7, with a possible D match to TRBD2 (5 bases). Germline-derived CDR1 and CDR2 are MDHEN and SYDVKM. Trimming took 3 bases from V and 3 from J, leaving 12 bases between them. This CDR3 region has 14 residues. This CDR3 reads CASSFRRTRYEQYF. DNA of the CDR3: TGTGCCAGCAGTTTCAGGAGGACCCGCTACGAGCAGTACTTC.

The chain combines TRBV18 with TRBJ1-1, with no clear D. In germline, CDR1 is KGHSH, CDR2 LQKENI. V was cut by 3 bases and J by 6 bases, with 17 bases left in between. The CDR3 has 15 residues. CDR3 coding DNA: TGTGCCAGCTCACCCCTAGGTAGCGTGAGGGCTGAAGCTTTCTTT. This codes for CASSPLGSVRAEAFF.

DNA for the CDR3: TGTGCCTGGAGTGCAACAGGGGACGAGCAGTACTTC. Translated, it gives CAWSATGDEQYF. The J gene is TRBJ2-7, the V gene TRBV30, with 7 bases that match TRBD1. Germline values: CDR1 GTSNPN, CDR2 SVGIG (reference sequence). V lost 1 base, J lost 5 bases, and 2 bases stayed unmatched. This CDR3 is 12 amino acids long.

This clone showed up just a few times. The rearrangement uses TRBV4-3 and TRBJ1-4; no clear D gene. The CDR3 has 16 residues. The germline V gene has CDR1 LGHNA and CDR2 YSLEER. Between the trimmed V and J ends, which lost 1 base and 2 bases, there was a span of 11 bases. CDR3 loop: CASSQGLASTNEKLFF. CDR3 DNA sequence: TGCGCCAGCAGCCAAGGTTTGGCATCCACTAATGAAAAACTGTTTTTT.

The J gene is TRBJ2-2, the V gene TRBV5-1; D may be TRBD1 or TRBD2 (5 bases each). Germline assignment: CDR1 SGHRS and CDR2 YFSETQ. The CDR3 consists of 14 residues. V shed 7 bases and J shed 4 bases, with 14 bases lying between them. CDR3 region: CASSGTDPTGELFF. CDR3 bases: TGCGCCAGCTCCGGGACGGACCCCACCGGGGAGCTGTTTTTT.

The chain is built from TRBV6-5 and TRBJ2-1; TRBD1 might be the D (6 bases). Between the trimmed V and J ends, which lost 2 bases and 11 bases, there was a span of 19 bases. There are 15 residues in the CDR3. Germline CDR1 is MNHEY and CDR2 is SVGAGI. CDR3 in DNA: TGTGCCAGCAGTTACCGGCTCCCCCGAGGGGACAAGCAGTTCTTC. This encodes CASSYRLPRGDKQFF.

This clone showed up just once. V usage is TRBV6-5 and J usage is TRBJ2-2; D is undetermined. Trimming took 6 bases from V and 6 from J, leaving 5 bases between them. Germline CDR1 and CDR2: MNHEY and SVGAGI. The CDR3 totals 11 residues. The CDR3, as DNA: TGTGCCAGCAGCACGGCCGGGGAGCTGTTTTTT. Its translation: CASSTAGELFF.

This clone ranks as medium-sized. This rearrangement joins TRBV19 to TRBJ2-7, with TRBD1 identical over 9 bases. V was pared by 6 bases and J by 6 bases, with 9 bases of the junction left unmatched. The V gene's germline CDR1 is LNHDA and CDR2 SQIVND (reference sequence). The CDR3 is 14 amino acids. The CDR3 loop is CASRKSRDRAEQYF. CDR3 DNA sequence: TGTGCCAGTAGAAAGTCCCGGGACAGGGCCGAGCAGTACTTC.

The J gene is TRBJ1-4, the V gene TRBV5-8; D not resolved. Germline V gene sequence: CDR1 SGHTS, CDR2 YDEGEE. This CDR3 is built from 15 residues. V dropped 1 base and J dropped 0 bases, with 7 bases sitting between them. The CDR3 DNA follows: TGTGCCAGCAGCTTGAACAGAGCAACTAATGAAAAACTGTTTTTT. Its protein is CASSLNRATNEKLFF.

The chain joins TRBV4-3 to TRBJ2-6; TRBD1 matches at 9 bases. V lost 0 bases, J lost 3 bases, and 3 bases stayed unmatched. In germline, CDR1 is LGHNA, CDR2 YSLEER. The length of the CDR3 is 17 residues. CDR3: CASSQDTGGFGANVLTF. Here the CDR3 DNA reads TGCGCCAGCAGCCAAGATACAGGGGGCTTTGGGGCCAACGTCCTGACTTTC.

This chain joins TRBV9 and TRBJ2-2; 8 bases are shared with TRBD1. Trimming cost V 4 bases and J 3 bases; bases outside gene matches: 5. The germline V gene encodes CDR1 SGDLS and CDR2 YYNGEE. The CDR3 has 15 residues. The CDR3 reads CASSPGGADTGELFF. The CDR3 DNA is TGTGCCAGCAGCCCAGGGGGCGCGGACACCGGGGAGCTGTTTTTT.

There are a few counts of this clone. The J gene is TRBJ2-3, the V gene TRBV15; 8 bases match TRBD2. The V gene end was trimmed by 8 bases and the J gene end by 2 bases; junction bases not matched to a gene: 12. This CDR3 is 16 amino acids long. Germline-derived CDR1 and CDR2 are LNHNV and YYDKDF (reference sequence). The CDR3 bases are TGTGCCACCGCCCGAGGCGGGGGGATTTACACAGATACGCAGTATTTT. Residues: CATARGGGIYTDTQYF.

V and J are TRBV5-1 and TRBJ2-6; either TRBD1 or TRBD2 may fit D (5 bases each). V was pared by 2 bases and J by 0 bases, with 9 bases between. Germline V CDR1 and CDR2: SGHRS, YFSETQ. This CDR3 has 16 amino acids. The CDR3 region is CASSFTGTSGANVLTF. DNA of the CDR3: TGCGCCAGCAGCTTTACGGGGACCTCTGGGGCCAACGTCCTGACTTTC.

This clone was recorded many times. The chain links TRBV19 to TRBJ2-2; D is unresolved. Trimming cost V 3 bases and J 5 bases, with 7 bases left between them. Germline values: CDR1 LNHDA, CDR2 SQIVND (reference sequence). The CDR3 is made up of 13 amino acids. In DNA, the CDR3 is TGTGCCAGTAGTATCGACGGGACCGGGGAGCTGTTTTTT. This translates into CASSIDGTGELFF.

The rearrangement links TRBV9 to TRBJ2-3; the D is unclear. V lost 0 bases, J lost 2 bases, and 10 bases lay in between. CDR1 and CDR2 (germline): SGDLS, YYNGEE. CDR3 size: 15 residues. The CDR3 region has the DNA TGTGCCAGCAGCGTAGAGGGTATAGACACAGATACGCAGTATTTT. Translation: CASSVEGIDTDTQYF.

V usage is TRBV15 and J usage is TRBJ2-2; D ambiguous. Germline lookup yields CDR1 LNHNV and CDR2 YYDKDF (reference sequence). V lost 0 bases, J lost 1 base, and 3 bases lay in between. CDR3 length equals 14 residues. The CDR3 sequence is CATSRDKNTGELFF. DNA of the CDR3: TGTGCCACCAGCAGAGACAAGAACACCGGGGAGCTGTTTTTT.

V gene TRBV25-1 combines with J gene TRBJ1-6; the D gene is possibly TRBD1 (6 bases). The CDR3 consists of 14 residues. V lost 6 bases to trimming and J lost 3 bases, with 9 bases between them. The germline CDR1 and CDR2 sequences are MGHDK and SYGVNS. The CDR3 DNA sequence: TGTGCCAGCAGCGAGACAGGCTATAATTCACCCCTCCACTTT. Its protein is CASSETGYNSPLHF. The full variable domain, its missing parts supplied by reference TRBV25-1 and TRBJ1-6, is EADIYQTPRYLVIGTGKKITLECSQTMGHDKMYWYQQDPGMELHLIHYSYGVNSTEKGDLSSESTVSRIRTEHFPLTLESARPSHTSQYLCASSETGYNSPLHFGNGTRLTVT.

This clone was detected a few times. The chain uses TRBV2 and TRBJ2-7, with TRBD2 identical over 8 bases. With V trimmed by 2 bases and J by 3 bases, 12 bases remained unmatched. From germline, CDR1 is SNHLY and CDR2 FYNNEI. CDR3 length: 17 amino acids. The CDR3 reads CASSELGPTSDYYEQYV. CDR3 sequence (DNA): TGTGCCAGCAGTGAACTGGGACCGACTAGCGATTACTACGAGCAGTACGTC.

The chain links TRBV27 to TRBJ1-1; maybe TRBD1 (5 bases). CDR1 and CDR2 from the germline V gene are MNHEY and SMNVEV (reference sequence). The V end lost 3 bases, the J end lost 3 bases, and 17 bases lay between the germline ends. CDR3 length equals 16 residues. Here the CDR3 reads CASSLGRQLRDTEAFF. In nucleotides, the CDR3 is TGTGCCAGCAGTTTGGGGCGACAACTAAGGGACACTGAAGCTTTCTTT.

The chain is built from TRBV7-2 and TRBJ1-2; 7 bases are shared with TRBD1. The trim removed 1 base at V and 13 bases at J, leaving 15 bases unmatched. This CDR3 comprises 15 residues. Germline-derived CDR1 and CDR2 are SGHTA and FQGNSA. Here the CDR3 DNA reads TGTGCCAGCAGCTTAGAATGGCGGGGAATGACAGGGTGCACCTTC. Its protein is CASSLEWRGMTGCTF. Drawing the rest from reference TRBV7-2 and TRBJ1-2, the complete variable domain is GAGVSQSPSNKVTEKGKDVELRCDPISGHTALYWYRQSLGQGLEFLIYFQGNSAPDKSGLPSDRFSAERTGGSVSTLTIQRTQQEDSAVYLCASSLEWRGMTGCTFGSGTRLTVV.

The chain combines TRBV9 with TRBJ1-2; D remains unclear. The CDR3 has 15 residues. Per germline, CDR1 SGDLS and CDR2 YYNGEE. Trimming pared 0 bases from V and 2 bases from J, leaving 11 bases between. CDR3: CASSVGGSHNYGYTF. The DNA of the CDR3 is TGTGCCAGCAGCGTAGGCGGGTCCCACAACTATGGCTACACCTTC. Drawing the rest from reference TRBV9 and TRBJ1-2, the complete variable domain is DSGVTQTPKHLITATGQRVTLRCSPRSGDLSVYWYQQSLDQGLQFLIQYYNGEERAKGNILERFSAQQFPDLHSELNLSSLELGDSALYFCASSVGGSHNYGYTFGSGTRLTVV.

This clone was observed a few times. V gene TRBV19 combines with J gene TRBJ1-6, with D possibly TRBD1 on 5 matching bases. Looked up from germline, CDR1 is LNHDA and CDR2 is SQIVND (reference sequence). The CDR3 covers 13 residues. Trimming stripped 8 bases from V and 7 bases from J, with 12 bases between. The DNA of the CDR3 is TGTGCCAGTTGGGACGGTTACAATTCACCCCTCCACTTT. Amino acids: CASWDGYNSPLHF.